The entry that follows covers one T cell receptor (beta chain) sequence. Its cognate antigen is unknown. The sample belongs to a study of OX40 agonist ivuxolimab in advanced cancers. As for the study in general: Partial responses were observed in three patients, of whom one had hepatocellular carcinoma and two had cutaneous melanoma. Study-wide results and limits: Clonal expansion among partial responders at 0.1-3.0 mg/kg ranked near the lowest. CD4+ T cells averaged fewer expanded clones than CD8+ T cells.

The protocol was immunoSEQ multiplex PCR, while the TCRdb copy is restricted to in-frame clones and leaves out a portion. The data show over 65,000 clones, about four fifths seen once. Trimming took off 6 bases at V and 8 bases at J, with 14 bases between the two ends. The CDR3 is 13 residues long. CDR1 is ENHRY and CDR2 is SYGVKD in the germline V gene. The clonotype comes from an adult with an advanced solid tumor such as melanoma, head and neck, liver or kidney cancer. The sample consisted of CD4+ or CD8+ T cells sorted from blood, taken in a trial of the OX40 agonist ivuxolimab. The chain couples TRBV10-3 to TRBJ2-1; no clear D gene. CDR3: CAIRGPAVHEQFF. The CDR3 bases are TGTGCCATCAGAGGACCTGCCGTCCATGAGCAGTTCTTC.